A single sample is the source of the 21 T cell receptor beta chains below, sequenced in a study of T-cell reconstitution after alpha-beta-depleted transplantation in children. Using unique molecular identifiers, the investigators prepared the TCRbeta library. TCRdb processed the PCR reads anew with MiXCR; each CDR3 protein has one entry. Here the sample spans 640,000 or so distinct CDR3 sequences, approximately 17% being singletons. Sequencing used PBMCs from the stem cell graft donor, obtained from the stem cell graft. The receptors stem from a human donor who donated a stem cell graft to a child with acute myeloid leukemia.

This clonotype has at least ten counts. This chain connects TRBV20-1 to TRBJ2-7, with TRBD1 matching over 9 bases. The CDR3 totals 13 residues. Per the germline V gene, CDR1 is DFQATT and CDR2 is SNEGSKA (reference sequence). V shed 1 base, J shed 7 bases, and the junction held 5 bases outside the gene matches. CDR3 sequence: CSARGTGVGEQYF. The CDR3 DNA reads TGCAGTGCTAGAGGGACAGGGGTCGGTGAGCAGTACTTC.

This rearrangement joins TRBV4-3 to TRBJ2-1, with TRBD1 matching over 7 bases. The CDR3 is made up of 17 amino acids. Germline loops: CDR1 LGHNA, CDR2 YSLEER. V lost 3 bases, J lost 0 bases, and 8 bases stayed unmatched. CDR3 sequence reads: CASSQGTAGHSYNEQFF. For the CDR3, the DNA is TGCGCCAGCAGCCAGGGGACAGCCGGACACTCCTACAATGAGCAGTTCTTC.

This chain joins TRBV18 and TRBJ1-6; D not resolved. This CDR3 has 13 residues. Per the germline V gene, CDR1 is KGHSH and CDR2 is LQKENI. Trimming took off 3 bases at V and 5 bases at J, with 5 bases between the two ends. The CDR3 reads CASSPQDNSPLHF. The CDR3 nucleotides read TGTGCCAGCTCACCCCAAGATAATTCACCCCTCCACTTT.

The sample holds many counts of this clonotype. This chain joins TRBV20-1 and TRBJ2-2; possibly TRBD2 for D (7 bases). This CDR3 is built from 15 residues. Germline V lookup: CDR1 DFQATT, CDR2 SNEGSKA (reference sequence). V was shortened by 0 bases and J by 4 bases, with 12 bases between the two germline ends. CDR3 bases: TGCAGTGCTAGAGATAACAGGGAGGGCACCGGGGAGCTGTTTTTT. Protein sequence: CSARDNREGTGELFF.

This clonotype was seen at least ten times. This rearrangement joins TRBV12-3 or TRBV12-4 to TRBJ2-1; perhaps D is TRBD1 or TRBD2 (6 bases each). The V end lost 5 bases, the J end lost 11 bases, and 16 bases lay between the germline ends. The CDR3 runs to 13 residues. CDR3 in DNA: TGTGCCAGCAGTCCCGGAGGGGGAAACAAGCAGTTCTTC. This codes for CASSPGGGNKQFF.

This clonotype was seen only a few times. The V and J genes are TRBV12-3 or TRBV12-4 and TRBJ1-1, with TRBD1 as a possible D gene (5 bases). V lost 7 bases and J lost 1, with 19 bases in between. The CDR3 consists of 16 residues. The CDR3 here is CASTKRGFGTNTEAFF. CDR3 coding DNA: TGTGCCAGCACAAAGAGGGGATTCGGGACGAACACTGAAGCTTTCTTT.

This clonotype was counted at least ten times. The rearrangement joins TRBV7-2 to TRBJ1-1; maybe TRBD1 (5 bases). The CDR3 has 14 amino acids. Germline V lookup: CDR1 SGHTA, CDR2 FQGNSA. The ends were cut back, 0 bases at V and 6 bases at J, with 11 bases in the middle. CDR3 DNA: TGTGCCAGCAGCTTAGCGACCAGGGTCCCTGAAGCTTTCTTT. Protein: CASSLATRVPEAFF.

The J gene is TRBJ2-4, the V gene TRBV5-1, with D hard to call. Trimming pared 3 bases from V and 1 base from J, leaving 11 bases between. The CDR3 is 15 residues long. Germline CDR1 SGHRS, CDR2 YFSETQ. CDR3 region: CASSSLGAAKNIQYF. The CDR3 DNA sequence: TGCGCCAGCAGCTCCCTAGGAGCCGCCAAAAACATTCAGTACTTC.

This clonotype has only a few counts. The rearrangement links TRBV5-1 to TRBJ2-6, with D possibly being TRBD1 or TRBD2 (5 bases each). Germline CDR1 SGHRS, CDR2 YFSETQ. With 4 bases removed from V and 0 bases from J, the gap between germline ends came to 11 bases. The CDR3 has 16 amino acids. The CDR3 sequence is CASSPLGGSGANVLTF. The CDR3 bases are TGCGCCAGCAGCCCTCTTGGGGGCTCTGGGGCCAACGTCCTGACTTTC.

This clonotype was seen a handful of times. The J gene is TRBJ2-7, the V gene TRBV7-2; D is possibly TRBD1 (6 bases). V lost 1 base and J lost 4, with 11 bases in between. The CDR3 extends over 14 amino acids. Per germline, CDR1 SGHTA and CDR2 FQGNSA. The DNA of the CDR3 is TGTGCCAGCAGCTTAGGGCCAGGGGTTTACGAGCAGTACTTC. Amino acids: CASSLGPGVYEQYF.

This clonotype has at least ten counts. The rearrangement joins TRBV20-1 to TRBJ1-1; TRBD1 aligns across 7 bases. Germline V CDR1 and CDR2: DFQATT, SNEGSKA (reference sequence). The CDR3 consists of 13 residues. The V gene end was trimmed by 1 base and the J gene end by 5 bases; junction bases not matched to a gene: 4. DNA for the CDR3: TGCAGTGCTAGAGCGACAGGGAGAACTGAAGCTTTCTTT. Amino acids: CSARATGRTEAFF.

This clonotype came up many times. The CDR3 sequence is CSARDLDSSYEQYF. DNA of the CDR3: TGCAGTGCTAGAGATCTAGACAGCAGCTACGAGCAGTACTTC. The rearrangement uses TRBV20-1 and TRBJ2-7; possible D gene TRBD1, 5 bases. Trimming removed 0 bases from V and 3 bases from J, with 12 bases in between. The CDR3 consists of 14 residues. Looked up from germline, CDR1 is DFQATT and CDR2 is SNEGSKA (reference sequence).

J is TRBJ2-5 and V is TRBV5-1; a possible D gene is TRBD2 (5 bases). The CDR3 sequence is 14 residues long. Trimming pared 4 bases from V and 3 bases from J, leaving 13 bases between. CDR1 is SGHRS, CDR2 YFSETQ, per germline. The CDR3 DNA sequence: TGCGCCAGCAGCCCAGACGGGCGGGAAGAGACCCAGTACTTC. Residues: CASSPDGREETQYF.

At least ten counts were recorded for this clonotype. J is TRBJ2-7 and V is TRBV12-3 or TRBV12-4; TRBD1 might be the D (6 bases). This CDR3 has 15 amino acids. Trimming cost V 1 base and J 0 bases, with 10 bases left between them. The CDR3 spells CASSLERDISYEQYF. In nucleotides, the CDR3 is TGTGCCAGCAGTTTAGAACGGGACATCTCCTACGAGCAGTACTTC.

This clonotype was detected many times. The J gene is TRBJ1-5, the V gene TRBV10-3; perhaps TRBD1 as D (5 bases). CDR1 is ENHRY, CDR2 SYGVKD, per germline. The germline V and J ends were trimmed by 5 bases and 8 bases, with 13 bases remaining between them. The CDR3 length is 13 residues. The CDR3: CAISSGSREPQHF. The CDR3 region has the DNA TGTGCCATCAGTTCAGGGAGCCGAGAGCCCCAGCATTTT.

This clonotype was observed many times. The chain combines TRBV9 with TRBJ1-1, with a tentative D call TRBD1 (6 bases). The germline gives CDR1 SGDLS, CDR2 YYNGEE. V dropped 3 bases and J dropped 2 bases, with 14 bases sitting between them. This CDR3 comprises 15 residues. CDR3 coding DNA: TGTGCCAGCAGCGCGACAGGCTACGGCAACACTGAAGCTTTCTTT. It yields the protein CASSATGYGNTEAFF.

The genes are TRBV6-1 and TRBJ2-1, with 10 nucleotides matching TRBD2. The germline V gene has CDR1 MNHNS and CDR2 SASEGT. The CDR3 extends over 15 amino acids. V shed 2 bases and J 9 bases; nucleotides not matched to a gene: 7. DNA for the CDR3: TGTGCCAGCAGTGAAAACGTGGGACTAGCGTTTGAGCAGTTCTTC. Protein: CASSENVGLAFEQFF.

This clonotype was observed many times. The V gene is TRBV20-1, the J gene TRBJ2-1; D might be TRBD1 (6 bases). Between the trimmed V and J ends, which lost 0 bases and 9 bases, there was a span of 9 bases. Germline values: CDR1 DFQATT, CDR2 SNEGSKA (reference sequence). The CDR3 extends over 12 amino acids. CDR3 coding DNA: TGCAGTGCTAGAGAGGGGGCGGGTGAGCAGTTCTTC. It translates to CSAREGAGEQFF.

This clonotype was seen ten or more times. The chain combines TRBV6-5 with TRBJ2-1; possibly TRBD1 for D (5 bases). CDR1 and CDR2 (germline): MNHEY, SVGAGI. The V end lost 0 bases, the J end lost 4 bases, and 10 bases lay between the germline ends. CDR3 length: 15 amino acids. The CDR3 bases are TGTGCCAGCAGTTACTCTCGGCAGGGATACAATGAGCAGTTCTTC. Protein: CASSYSRQGYNEQFF.

This clonotype was counted at least ten times. The junction does not match germline at one end; this may be a read error. Here the CDR3 reads CASSPLAGGTDTQYF. In DNA form, the CDR3 reads TGCGCCAGCAGCCCTCTAGCGGGGGGCACAGATACGCAGTATTTT. The rearrangement links TRBV7-3 to TRBJ2-3, with 10 positions matching TRBD2. This CDR3 spans 15 amino acids. Germline CDR1 SGHTA, CDR2 FQGTGA.

This clonotype has ten or more counts. The J gene is TRBJ1-1, the V gene TRBV11-2; D is unresolved. CDR3 length: 13 residues. V was trimmed by 6 bases and J by 3 bases, leaving 11 bases between them. The germline V gene encodes CDR1 SGHAT and CDR2 FQNNGV. CDR3 sequence reads: CASSTGRYTEAFF. CDR3 DNA: TGTGCCAGCAGTACCGGACGATACACTGAAGCTTTCTTT.